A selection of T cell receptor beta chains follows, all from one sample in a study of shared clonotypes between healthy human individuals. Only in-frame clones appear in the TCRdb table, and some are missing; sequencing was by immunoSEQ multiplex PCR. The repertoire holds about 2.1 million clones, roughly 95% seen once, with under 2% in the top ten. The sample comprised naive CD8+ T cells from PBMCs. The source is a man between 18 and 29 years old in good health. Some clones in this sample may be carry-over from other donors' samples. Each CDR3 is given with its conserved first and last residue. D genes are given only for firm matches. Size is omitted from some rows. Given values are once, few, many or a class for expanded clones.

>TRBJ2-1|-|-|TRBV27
CASSFLSVLGYNEQFF
TGTGCCAGCAGCTTCTTGTCGGTCCTAGGCTACAATGAGCAGTTCTTC
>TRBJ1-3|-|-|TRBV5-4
CASSFQGADGNTIYF
TGTGCCAGCAGCTTTCAAGGGGCGGATGGAAACACCATATATTTT
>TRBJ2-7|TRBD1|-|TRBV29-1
CSVSTGLDYEQYF
TGCAGCGTGTCGACAGGGTTAGACTACGAGCAGTACTTC
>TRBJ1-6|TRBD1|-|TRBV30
CAWRPRGQVHPLHF
TGTGCCTGGAGGCCCCGAGGACAGGTGCATCCCCTCCACTTT
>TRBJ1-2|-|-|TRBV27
CASSLSWGTGGYTF
TGTGCCAGCAGTTTGTCTTGGGGGACTGGTGGCTACACCTTC
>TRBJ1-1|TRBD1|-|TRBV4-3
CASSPSATGGRKNTEAFF
TGCGCCAGCAGCCCCTCCGCTACAGGGGGAAGGAAGAACACTGAAGCTTTCTTT
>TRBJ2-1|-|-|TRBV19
CASSILGEQFF
TGTGCCAGTAGTATTCTCGGTGAGCAGTTCTTC
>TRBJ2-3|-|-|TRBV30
CAWSVTHSTDTQYF
TGTGCCTGGAGTGTCACCCATAGCACAGATACGCAGTATTTT
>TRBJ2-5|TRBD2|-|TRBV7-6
CASSLVPPGTSGTLYQETQYF
TGTGCCAGCAGCTTAGTACCCCCTGGTACTAGCGGGACCCTGTACCAAGAGACCCAGTACTTC
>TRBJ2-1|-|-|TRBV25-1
CAGATLNNEQFF
TGTGCTGGGGCTACTCTGAACAATGAGCAGTTCTTC
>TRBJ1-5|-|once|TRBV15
CATSLGGGGLEPQHF
TGTGCCACCAGCCTGGGGGGGGGCGGCTTGGAGCCCCAGCATTTT
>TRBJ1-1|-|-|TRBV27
CASSLYAANTEAFF
TGTGCCAGCAGTTTATATGCCGCGAACACTGAAGCTTTCTTT
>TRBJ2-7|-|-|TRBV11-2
CASTLWAAVHWDEQYF
TGTGCCAGCACACTTTGGGCCGCCGTACACTGGGACGAGCAGTACTTC
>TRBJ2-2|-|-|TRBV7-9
CASSAGTLQTGELFF
TGTGCCAGCAGCGCCGGGACACTGCAGACCGGGGAGCTGTTTTTT
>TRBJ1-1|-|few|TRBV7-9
CASSRRGSSDTEAFF
TGTGCCAGCAGCAGGAGAGGGTCCTCGGACACTGAAGCTTTCTTT
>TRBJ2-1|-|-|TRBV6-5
CASRPNRGGYNEQFF
TGTGCCAGCAGACCCAACCGGGGCGGCTACAATGAGCAGTTCTTC
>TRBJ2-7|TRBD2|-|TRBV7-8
CASSSGLAGDYEQYF
TGTGCCAGCAGCTCCGGACTAGCGGGAGACTACGAGCAGTACTTC
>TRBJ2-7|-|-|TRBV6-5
CASTRDPEAYEQYF
TGTGCCAGCACTCGGGACCCTGAGGCCTACGAGCAGTACTTC
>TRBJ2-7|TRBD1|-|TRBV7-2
CASRGQGSNAYEQYF
TGTGCCAGCAGGGGACAGGGCTCCAACGCCTACGAGCAGTACTTC
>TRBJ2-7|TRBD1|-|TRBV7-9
CASSPPRTGVNYEQYF
TGTGCCAGCAGTCCCCCGCGGACAGGGGTGAACTACGAGCAGTACTTC
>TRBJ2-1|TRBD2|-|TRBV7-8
CASSSPGLVNEQFF
TGTGCCAGCAGCTCTCCGGGACTAGTTAATGAGCAGTTCTTC
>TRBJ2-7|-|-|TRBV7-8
CASSLGQGAGEQYF
TGTGCCAGCAGCTTAGGCCAGGGTGCGGGAGAGCAGTACTTC
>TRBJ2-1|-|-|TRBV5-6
CASSLGGARNEQFF
TGTGCCAGCAGCTTGGGAGGGGCGAGGAATGAGCAGTTCTTC
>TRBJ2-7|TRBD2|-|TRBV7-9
CASTRGERPYEQYF
TGTGCCAGCACCCGGGGGGAAAGACCCTACGAGCAGTACTTC
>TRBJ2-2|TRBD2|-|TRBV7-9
CASSSTQRGPNTGELFF
TGTGCCAGCAGCTCGACCCAGCGGGGTCCGAACACCGGGGAGCTGTTTTTT
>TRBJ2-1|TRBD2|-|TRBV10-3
CAISGTAGEIYEQFF
TGTGCCATCAGTGGCACAGCGGGAGAGATATATGAGCAGTTCTTC
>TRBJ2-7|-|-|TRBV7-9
CASSFRSGDLYEQYF
TGTGCCAGCAGCTTCCGAAGCGGAGATCTCTACGAGCAGTACTTC
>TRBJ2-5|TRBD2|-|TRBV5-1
CASSLARLAGVSETQYF
TGCGCCAGCAGCCTAGCAAGACTAGCGGGAGTTTCGGAGACCCAGTACTTC